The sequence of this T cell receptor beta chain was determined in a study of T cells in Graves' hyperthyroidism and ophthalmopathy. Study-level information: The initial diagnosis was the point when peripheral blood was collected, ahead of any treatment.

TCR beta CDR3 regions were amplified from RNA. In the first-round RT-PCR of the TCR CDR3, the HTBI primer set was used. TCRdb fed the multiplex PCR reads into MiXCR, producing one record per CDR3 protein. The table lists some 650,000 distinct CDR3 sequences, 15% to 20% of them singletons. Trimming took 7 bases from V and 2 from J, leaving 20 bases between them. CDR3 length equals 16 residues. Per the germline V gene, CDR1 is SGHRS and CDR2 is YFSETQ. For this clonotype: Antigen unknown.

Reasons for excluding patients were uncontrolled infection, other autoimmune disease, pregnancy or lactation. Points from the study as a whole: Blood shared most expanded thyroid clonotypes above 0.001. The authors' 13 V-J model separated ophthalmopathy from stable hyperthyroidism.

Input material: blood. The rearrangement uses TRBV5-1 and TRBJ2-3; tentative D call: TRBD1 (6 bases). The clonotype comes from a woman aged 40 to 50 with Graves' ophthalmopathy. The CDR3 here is CASFSGRGPFTDTQYF. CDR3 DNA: TGCGCCAGCTTCTCGGGCAGGGGACCGTTCACAGATACGCAGTATTTT.